Below, one T cell receptor beta chain is given with its context. This table comes from immunoSEQ multiplex PCR, and its TCRdb copy is limited to in-frame clones, with some not included. The sample yields some 1.4 million clones, roughly 97% seen once. The source of the sample is a study of shared clonotypes between healthy human individuals. The TCR sequence derives from a man aged 30 to 45 in good health. The source material was naive CD4+ T cells sorted from blood. As for subset: CD45RA+ positively selected.

CDR3 residues: CASSSILEGRGDTQYF. The CDR3 DNA reads TGTGCCAGCAGCTCCATACTAGAGGGCCGGGGAGATACGCAGTATTTT. V and J are TRBV7-2 and TRBJ2-3; the D gene is possibly TRBD2 (5 bases). The CDR3 has 16 residues. The V gene lost 4 bases and the J gene lost 5 bases, with 19 bases spanning the gap. Per the germline V gene, CDR1 is SGHTA and CDR2 is FQGNSA.